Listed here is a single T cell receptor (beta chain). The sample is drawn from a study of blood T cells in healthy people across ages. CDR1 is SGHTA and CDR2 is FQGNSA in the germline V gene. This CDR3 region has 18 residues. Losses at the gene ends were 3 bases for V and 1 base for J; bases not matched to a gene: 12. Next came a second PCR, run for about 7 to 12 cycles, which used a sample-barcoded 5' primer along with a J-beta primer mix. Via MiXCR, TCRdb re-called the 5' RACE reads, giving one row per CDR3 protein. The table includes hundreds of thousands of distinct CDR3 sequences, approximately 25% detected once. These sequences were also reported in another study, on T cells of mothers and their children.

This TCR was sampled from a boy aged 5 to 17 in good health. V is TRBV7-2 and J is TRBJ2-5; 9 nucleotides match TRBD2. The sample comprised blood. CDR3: CASSLTAGGLLGQETQYF. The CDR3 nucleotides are TGTGCCAGCAGCTTGACAGCGGGGGGTCTCCTAGGCCAAGAGACCCAGTACTTC.